What follows is one TCR beta chain and its context. Its antigen remains unidentified. PCR was performed using 60 Vbeta and 13 Jbeta primers. The method was immunoSEQ multiplex PCR; TCRdb's version includes in-frame clones alone and lacks a portion of them. The sample shows around 160,000 clones, 68% of them seen only once. The data are from a study of cytomegalovirus exposure and HLA in healthy donors. Whole-study findings and limits: One later analysis reportedly identified an Asian-associated ancestry cluster that showed fewer N-insertions than the approximately 600-donor mean. Highly shared sequence variants in one cluster were likely a sequencing artifact. Common viral pathogens seemed, in a later analysis, to connect with several of the most significant clusters.

Germline trimming cut 0 bases from V and 5 bases from J; bases unmatched to any gene: 7. The germline V gene has CDR1 SGDLS and CDR2 YYNGEE. CDR3 length equals 17 residues. The receptor was isolated from a woman aged 18-30 years in good health and CMV-seropositive. Input material: PBMCs. The chain joins TRBV9 to TRBJ2-1; 11 nucleotides match TRBD2. CDR3 DNA sequence: TGTGCCAGCAGCGTAGAGGTAACTAGCGGGAGTCACAATGAGCAGTTCTTC. Encoded protein: CASSVEVTSGSHNEQFF.